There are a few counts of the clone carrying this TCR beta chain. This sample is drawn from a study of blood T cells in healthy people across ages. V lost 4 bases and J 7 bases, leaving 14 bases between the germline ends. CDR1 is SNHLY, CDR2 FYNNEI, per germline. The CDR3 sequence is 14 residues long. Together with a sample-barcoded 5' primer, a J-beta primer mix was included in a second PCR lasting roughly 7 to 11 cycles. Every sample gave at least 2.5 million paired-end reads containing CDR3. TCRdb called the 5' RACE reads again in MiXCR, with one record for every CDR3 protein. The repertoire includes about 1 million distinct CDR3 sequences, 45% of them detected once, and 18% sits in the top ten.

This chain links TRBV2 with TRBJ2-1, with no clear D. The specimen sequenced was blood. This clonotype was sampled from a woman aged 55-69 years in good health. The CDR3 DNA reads TGTGCCAGCAGTGCCGGCCGAGTAGGGAATGAGCAGTTCTTC. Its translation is CASSAGRVGNEQFF.